This passage covers 12 T cell receptor beta chains from one sample sequenced in a study of regulatory T cells in long-lasting Graves disease (dated by TCRdb to the early 2020s). The library was prepared using multiplex PCR. TCRdb records Illumina HiSeq 4000 as the sequencer. To build TCR beta libraries, CDR3 regions were amplified by Arm-PCR using iRepertoire HTBI primers. TCRdb redid the processing of the public reads, applying fastp at Q25 and MiXCR, and retained in-frame beta chains. Rows matching on CDR3 protein sequence are summarized as one entry with the most common DNA and genes. The sample records about 540,000 distinct CDR3 sequences, roughly 14% of which are singletons. The leading ten clones occupy roughly 10% of the sample. The time point label, read with the paper, signifies: newly diagnosed GD, antithyroid drugs for less than 3 months. RNA was extracted from PBMCs in TRIzol for both TCR sequencing and RNA sequencing.

The same sample was also used in a study of T cells in Graves' hyperthyroidism and ophthalmopathy.

The source material was peripheral blood mononuclear cells (PBMCs), sampled at new diagnosis, from a patient treated with antithyroid drugs. Source of these receptors: a man younger than 40 with Graves disease. Donor details come from another sample of the same person, matched by shared clones.

This clonotype was picked up many times. This chain uses TRBV7-8 with TRBJ1-6; no clear D gene. Germline V gene sequence: CDR1 SGHVS, CDR2 FQNEAQ. This CDR3 contains 14 residues. Between the trimmed V and J ends, which lost 3 bases and 7 bases, there was a span of 10 bases. Here the CDR3 DNA reads TGTGCCAGCAGCTTCGATTATGCGAATTCACCCCTCCACTTT. It translates to CASSFDYANSPLHF.

This clonotype was found many times. This chain uses TRBV15 with TRBJ1-2; no reliable D call. Germline-derived CDR1 and CDR2 are LNHNV and YYDKDF (reference sequence). The CDR3 sequence is 12 residues long. Trimming cost V 0 bases and J 8 bases, with 7 bases left between them. The CDR3 region has the DNA TGTGCCACCAGCAGAGATGCTTTGGGCTACACCTTC. This encodes CATSRDALGYTF.

A word on this clonotype: This may be a read error: a much more frequent sequence differs by one nucleotide. The V call is TRBV7-2, the J call TRBJ2-3; 9 nucleotides agree with TRBD2. This CDR3 is 17 amino acids long. Germline-derived CDR1 and CDR2 are SGHTA and FQGNSA. After removal of 4 bases from V and 4 bases from J, the junction contained 12 bases not matched to a gene. CDR3 bases: TGTACCAGCAGCTCCCTGCTCCACGGCGGGAGGGCAGATACGCAGTATTTT. Protein sequence: CTSSSLLHGGRADTQYF.

The chain joins TRBV12-3 or TRBV12-4 to TRBJ1-3; 10 bases are shared with TRBD1. V was pared by 6 bases and J by 6 bases, with 8 bases of the junction left unmatched. The CDR3 consists of 15 residues. CDR3 in amino acids: CASRPGQGIANTIYF. As DNA, the CDR3 is TGTGCCAGCAGGCCGGGACAGGGGATCGCAAACACCATATATTTT.

This clonotype appeared a few times. The J gene is TRBJ1-1, the V gene TRBV30, with D uncertain. This CDR3 comprises 14 residues. Germline CDR1 GTSNPN, CDR2 SVGIG (reference sequence). The V gene lost 4 bases and the J gene lost 3 bases, with 15 bases spanning the gap. The CDR3 sequence: CAWKVWREDTEAFF. The CDR3 nucleotides are TGTGCCTGGAAAGTATGGAGGGAAGACACTGAAGCTTTCTTT. Full variable domain (missing parts from reference TRBV30 and TRBJ1-1): SQTIHQWPATLVQPVGSPLSLECTVEGTSNPNLYWYRQAAGRGLQLLFYSVGIGQISSEVPQNLSASRPQDRQFILSSKKLLLSDSGFYLCAWKVWREDTEAFFGQGTRLTVV.

Written as DNA, the CDR3 is TGTGCCAGCAGTTACCTCTCAGGGTCCCTCTACGAGCAGTACTTC. This encodes CASSYLSGSLYEQYF. The chain recombines TRBV6-5 with TRBJ2-7; possible D gene TRBD1, 5 bases. CDR3 size: 15 residues. Trimming shortened V by 2 bases and J by 3 bases, and 14 bases separated the two germline ends. Germline assignment: CDR1 MNHEY and CDR2 SVGAGI.

Points on this clonotype: A single base separates this from a much larger clone, so it may be a read error. The rearrangement joins TRBV12-3 or TRBV12-4 to TRBJ2-1; D is undetermined. V lost 4 bases and J lost 13, with 17 bases in between. The CDR3 runs to 13 residues. The CDR3 sequence is CASSYVDQETQFF. The CDR3 DNA reads as TGTGCCAGCAGTTATGTGGACCAAGAGACCCAGTTCTTC.

This clonotype has ten or more counts. The chain employs TRBV5-1 and TRBJ2-3; D unresolved. The CDR3 is made up of 15 amino acids. The germline V and J ends were trimmed by 2 bases and 0 bases, with 10 bases remaining between them. Germline assignment: CDR1 SGHRS and CDR2 YFSETQ. CDR3: CASSLPGSSTDTQYF. The CDR3 bases are TGCGCCAGCAGCTTACCGGGCTCTAGCACAGATACGCAGTATTTT.

This clonotype was seen more than once but under ten times. The chain couples TRBV29-1 to TRBJ1-2; the match to TRBD1 covers 7 bases. Germline V CDR1 and CDR2: SQVTM, ANQGSEA. The CDR3 sequence is 18 residues long. V gave up 2 bases and J gave up 4 bases; unmatched junction bases: 19. The DNA for the CDR3 is TGCAGCGTTGAATTCTTCGGGGATTTGACAGGGCACGGCTATGGCTACACCTTC. It is translated as CSVEFFGDLTGHGYGYTF.

This clonotype came up a few times. This chain joins TRBV2 and TRBJ2-7; D unclear. Trimming removed 0 bases from V and 6 bases from J, with 6 bases in between. Germline loops: CDR1 SNHLY, CDR2 FYNNEI. CDR3 size: 12 residues. CDR3 residues: CASSEAGSEQYF. As DNA, the CDR3 is TGTGCCAGCAGTGAAGCGGGCAGCGAGCAGTACTTC.

This clonotype came up many times. The chain couples TRBV29-1 to TRBJ2-1; possible D gene TRBD2, 7 bases. The germline CDR1 and CDR2 sequences are SQVTM and ANQGSEA. The CDR3 is 13 amino acids. Trimming shortened V by 7 bases and J by 6 bases, and 16 bases separated the two germline ends. CDR3 in amino acids: CSEEGGAGNEQFF. CDR3 in DNA: TGCAGCGAGGAGGGGGGGGCAGGCAATGAGCAGTTCTTC.

The chain is built from TRBV27 and TRBJ2-7, with 10 positions matching TRBD2. CDR3 length: 15 residues. With V trimmed by 5 bases and J by 4 bases, 8 bases remained unmatched. CDR1 is MNHEY, CDR2 SMNVEV, per germline (reference sequence). CDR3 loop: CASSNSSGSKYEQYF. CDR3 DNA sequence: TGTGCCAGCAGTAACTCTAGCGGGAGCAAGTACGAGCAGTACTTC.